This T cell receptor (beta chain) was found in a study of cytomegalovirus exposure and HLA in healthy donors (dated by TCRdb to about 2017). Study-level background: An earlier analysis of approximately 550 of the donors reported 276 Gb of sequence data and approximately 110 million unique TCR beta sequences from 150 million to 200 million T cells. About 310 gigabases of sequencing data and roughly 90 million unique TCR sequences were included in an early release covering about 620 HLA-typed donors. The genetic ancestry cluster associated with self-reported Caucasian donors included roughly 84% of the roughly 390 genotyped donors. The study aimed to test whether signatures of past pathogen exposure could be identified by cataloging public T cell receptors. The study used immunosequencing to profile the T cell repertoires of 600 to 850 subjects and linked those repertoires to cytomegalovirus serostatus. Besides the first cohort of about 730 subjects, a separate validation cohort made up of 120 different subjects was used. To predict cytomegalovirus infection status, the study brought together high-throughput TCR immunosequencing, statistical association of individual TCRs with disease status, and machine learning. A later analysis re-analyzed previously published TCR beta repertoires from 500 to 700 donors and added high-resolution HLA genotyping to study TCR occurrence patterns. Rather than drawing on any new phenotypic data, the later analysis identified candidate immune exposures from TCR beta sequences and the way those sequences occurred across donors. In an earlier analysis of a few hundred of the donors, high-throughput TCR beta sequencing was used to judge whether each TCR beta V gene segment behaved as functional or pseudogenic. Donor age, sex, ethnicity and CMV serostatus were collected together with the repertoire data. In a later genetic analysis, genome-wide SNP genotypes for about 55% of the roughly 700 donors were used, and that subset was treated as a discovery cohort. All discovery cohort repertoires had been generated using a single sequencing platform. Class I and class II HLA loci were covered by the typing at four-digit resolution. Typing coverage differed by locus: A, B, C, DRB1 and DQB1 were typed in roughly 629-640 donors, DQA1 in about 500, DPA1 in 600 to 610, and DPB1 in 450 to 490. About five DR-DQ haplotypes were treated as single units for association and clustering because of strong linkage in the cohort. Among roughly 400 genotyped donors of the cohort, an average of approximately 240,000 unique TCR beta nucleotide sequences were sequenced per donor, roughly a sixth of them non-productive. The paper's findings and limits, for the study overall: Correlated functional status among segregating V segments might reflect linkage disequilibrium, but an unknown experimental factor could not be ruled out. In an earlier analysis of some 540 of the donors, most TCR beta V segments appeared in productive rearrangements about 87% or about 30% of the time, broadly matching IMGT annotations. Around 16 rarely observed V segments, including chromosome 9 orphons, were excluded from the earlier analysis of 550 to 700 of the donors because counts were too low. Most TCR sequences were observed very rarely across donors, whereas some public TCRs were present in many individuals. The sequencing pipeline was judged likely to have produced a cluster of highly shared sequence variants as a technical artifact. According to the authors, the approach could potentially be generalized to other disease states and immunological phenotypes. This cohort had only TCR beta chains sequenced, and the lack of alpha or paired-chain data limited which features could be detected. Because some donors lacked HLA typing at each locus, the association tests relied only on the typed subset. Strong co-occurrence of HLA alleles, especially DR and DQ, made assigning TCR associations to individual alleles difficult. In vitro tests confirmed that a few of the cytomegalovirus-associated TCR beta chains recognize cytomegalovirus antigens. The only immune exposure information available for the cohort was CMV serostatus. In a later analysis, HLA-associated TCR beta chains showed more clonal expansion and lower generation probabilities than non-associated chains that were equally common. Because the 87-base-pair reads could not distinguish some IMGT-functional V segments, including TRBV6-2 and TRBV6-3, those segments were excluded. The presence/absence analyses assumed that sequencing depth was roughly uniform across donors, and that assumption may not be true. In a later analysis, the rate of TCR association differed among HLA loci, with DRB1 alleles having the most associated TCRs and HLA-C alleles having the fewest. The study listed 150 to 200 TCR beta chains as associated with cytomegalovirus. The classifier was reported to diagnose cytomegalovirus status with high specificity and sensitivity in both the original cohort and the validation cohort. A further reported finding was that TCR beta sequences accurately predicted the HLA-A and HLA-B alleles for most subjects in the first cohort. In a later genetic analysis, a missense DCLRE1C variant was associated with V-gene and J-gene trimming of TCR beta chains, and the association was replicated in an independent cohort. A later analysis reported that several top co-occurrence clusters appeared linked to parvovirus B19, influenza, CMV and Epstein-Barr virus. A later analysis found that most CMV-associated TCR beta chains appeared HLA-restricted, with HLA associations seemingly driven largely by CMV exposure. Compared with the 666-donor mean, donors in an Asian-associated ancestry cluster had fewer N-insertions in productive TCRs, according to a later genetic analysis. At a false discovery rate of 0.05, a later analysis linked 16,951 TCR beta sequences to specific HLA alleles.

The cohort was made up of 500 to 800 healthy bone marrow donors. Cohort members were all nominally healthy when sampled, although unrecorded immune exposures were likely present. The donor was CMV seropositive and belonged to the group of about 290 seropositive cohort members. Every donor gave a peripheral blood sample, and the peripheral blood mononuclear cells from that sample were used for TCR beta sequencing. Genomic DNA was extracted from the blood cell samples with the Qiagen DNeasy Blood Extraction Kit. About this clone itself: It has no known antigen specificity. No clone much larger than this one lies a single base away; base qualities are absent.

As encoded in the germline V gene, CDR1 is MDHEN while CDR2 is SYDVKM. The CDR3 runs 14 amino acids, cysteine and phenylalanine included. Only the CDR3 part of the read is kept: 42 bases, read in frame from the first base. V is shortened by 3 bases, J by 1 base, and the region joining them spans 7 bases. Receptors were amplified or captured by the immunoSEQ multiplex PCR assay. The multiplex PCR relied on a mix of 60 forward primers for TCR Vbeta segments and 13 reverse primers for TCR Jbeta segments. The CDR3 region of rearranged TCR beta genes was amplified from genomic DNA by a multiplex PCR assay. On the Illumina HiSeq System, the amplified TCR beta libraries were sequenced as 87-base-pair reads. On the study's bioinformatics: Across the 600 to 700 repertoires, a later analysis counted 80 million or so unique TCR beta chains, around 11 million of which were shared by at least two donors. Raw reads were error-corrected and collapsed into unique sequences by a nearest-neighbor algorithm in which closely related sequences were merged to remove PCR and sequencing errors. To assign V, D and J gene segments, CDR3 sequences were aligned to IMGT reference sequences. For a sequence to be retained, a match of at least six nucleotides to both a V gene segment and a J gene segment was required. A rearrangement counted as productive if the CDR3 had no stop codons and remained in frame with V and J, and every other rearrangement counted as non-productive. Following IMGT convention, CDR3 was defined as the stretch from the second conserved V-encoded cysteine up to the conserved J-encoded phenylalanine. The earlier analysis of approximately 500 of the donors excluded sequences that lacked an unambiguous match to a single V gene segment. An earlier analysis of about 600 of the donors called V segments functional above 56.7% productive rearrangements and segregating when the between-donor standard deviation exceeded 5%. To diagnose cytomegalovirus status from the catalog of TCR beta chain sequences, a statistical classification framework was built. A later analysis assigned V and J genes by comparing TCR nucleotide sequences with IMGT/GENE-DB human TR gene sequences. The TCRdist pipeline was used in a later analysis to assign CDR3 sequences and most-parsimonious VDJ recombination scenarios. In a later analysis, each TCR beta chain was defined by its CDR3 amino acid sequence together with its V-gene family, and reads lacking a unique V-gene family were excluded. In a later analysis, nearly 600 highly shared, low-generation-probability nucleotide sequences were removed to address suspected cross-contamination and a sequencing artifact. In a later analysis, a clonal expansion index for each public chain was calculated from normalized within-repertoire ranks of inferred template counts. In a later analysis, generation probabilities were computed with a VDJ recombination model fitted to out-of-frame rearrangements, and the resulting probabilities were checked against IGoR. A later analysis scored TCR-TCR, TCR-HLA and TCR-CMV co-occurrence with hypergeometric tests, applying a repertoire-size bias correction to TCR pairs. A later analysis estimated false discovery rates by permuting HLA or CMV assignments 20 times. In a later analysis, co-occurring TCRs were grouped using DBSCAN, and TCRdist sequence similarity was added for clustering within HLA-allele-positive subsets. Co-occurrence clustering excluded repertoires with fewer than 30,000 or more than 120,000 public chains, plus five with anomalous nucleotide sharing. Imported from immuneACCESS, the table was reduced by TCRdb to in-frame sequences with V and J called. These copies leave out some clones; in studies compared against another copy, an unresolved V gene accounts for under half, and the cause of the remainder is not known. The DNA gave D and trimming, while V, J and clone size come from that table. Within this sample are around 180,000 clones, with 78% of them counted one time only. The leading ten clones occupy under 7% of the sample.

This TCR was recovered from a woman aged 30 to 39 in good health and CMV-seropositive. The sequencing input was PBMCs. Rearrangement joined TRBV28 to TRBJ1-5; the D gene lacks a confident call. The CDR3 region reads CASSFTQSNQPQHF. The DNA reads TGTGCCAGCAGTTTTACACAGAGCAATCAGCCCCAGCATTTT.